This passage covers 8 T cell receptor beta chains from one sample sequenced in a study of PD-1 blockade in mismatch repair-deficient tumors. Method: immunoSEQ multiplex PCR; TCRdb's copy keeps in-frame clones and lacks some. The top ten hold around 8.1% of the sample, which has some 48,000 clones, approximately 81% seen once. The sample consisted of peripheral blood, taken less than 21 weeks after starting pembrolizumab. The receptors here all came from an adult with mismatch repair-deficient cancer.

This clone is a singleton in its sample. This chain uses TRBV7-2 with TRBJ2-3; 7 positions agree with TRBD1. Germline CDR1 SGHTA, CDR2 FQGNSA. The V segment lost 1 base and the J segment 3 bases; nucleotides outside the gene matches: 4. The CDR3 spans 15 residues. The CDR3 is CASSLVGQRTDTQYF. The CDR3, as DNA: TGTGCCAGCAGCTTAGTGGGACAGAGGACAGATACGCAGTATTTT.

The chain couples TRBV5-1 to TRBJ2-3, with D perhaps matching TRBD1 or TRBD2 (6 bases each). V was pared by 0 bases and J by 1 base, with 24 bases between. Germline CDR1 reads SGHRS; CDR2 reads YFSETQ. The CDR3 has 20 amino acids. The CDR3, as DNA: TGCGCCAGCAGCTTGGGGGGGGCGCGATTTGGTCCATCGCGCACAGATACGCAGTATTTT. It yields the protein CASSLGGARFGPSRTDTQYF.

The V gene is TRBV5-5, the J gene TRBJ2-7; D perhaps matches TRBD1 (5 bases). This CDR3 has 13 residues. The V gene lost 1 base and the J gene lost 3 bases, with 8 bases spanning the gap. CDR1 and CDR2 (germline): SGHKS, YYEKEE (reference sequence). CDR3 nucleotide sequence: TGTGCCAGCAGCTTGACAGGCCACTACGAGCAGTACTTC. Its translation: CASSLTGHYEQYF.

This chain connects TRBV5-1 to TRBJ1-1, with 8 bases aligning to TRBD1. Germline V lookup: CDR1 SGHRS, CDR2 YFSETQ. The V gene end was trimmed by 4 bases and the J gene end by 2 bases; junction bases not matched to a gene: 4. This CDR3 comprises 14 residues. The CDR3 region is CASSTGQGNTEAFF. In DNA form, the CDR3 reads TGCGCCAGCAGCACAGGACAGGGCAACACTGAAGCTTTCTTT.

The rearrangement links TRBV6-5 to TRBJ2-3, with 9 nucleotides matching TRBD2. After removal of 0 bases from V and 6 bases from J, the junction contained 4 bases not matched to a gene. Germline V CDR1 and CDR2: MNHEY, SVGAGI. The CDR3 has 15 amino acids. The DNA of the CDR3 is TGTGCCAGCAGTTACTCAGCGGGAGGAGCCGATACGCAGTATTTT. Protein: CASSYSAGGADTQYF.

The chain uses TRBV9 and TRBJ1-2; weak D call: TRBD1 (6 bases). V lost 0 bases and J lost 5, with 17 bases in between. The CDR3 is 16 amino acids. Germline CDR1 reads SGDLS; CDR2 reads YYNGEE. CDR3 DNA: TGTGCCAGCAGCGTAGAGGGGGGGGAGACAGAATATGGCTACACCTTC. Translation gives CASSVEGGETEYGYTF.

V usage is TRBV23-1 and J usage is TRBJ2-2, with TRBD2 identical over 8 bases. TRBV23-1 is an open reading frame whose function is uncertain. CDR3 length: 14 residues. Unmatched junction bases numbered 6, after V lost 6 bases and J lost 6 bases. The chain's CDR3 is CASRGLERPGELFF. Written as DNA, the CDR3 is TGCGCCAGCAGGGGACTAGAAAGACCCGGGGAGCTGTTTTTT.

This clone showed up just a few times. The J gene is TRBJ1-1, the V gene TRBV7-9, with 11 bases lining up with TRBD1. The CDR3 covers 16 residues. V shed 2 bases and J 5 bases; nucleotides not matched to a gene: 7. The germline V gene has CDR1 SEHNR and CDR2 FQNEAQ (reference sequence). The CDR3 reads CASSLWRTGGETEAFF. DNA of the CDR3: TGTGCCAGCAGCTTATGGAGGACAGGGGGCGAGACTGAAGCTTTCTTT.